Reported below is one T cell receptor beta chain. Antigen specificity is unknown. TCRdb reprocessed the 5' RACE reads with MiXCR, giving one entry per CDR3 protein. The sample holds some 400,000 distinct CDR3 sequences, around 22% seen once. These data come from a study of CD8 T cells in ankylosing spondylitis. Study results and limitations: Seven or eight highly homologous variants made up a TCR beta motif, and this motif appeared characteristic of ankylosing spondylitis blood.

This clonotype was obtained from a male donor with ankylosing spondylitis. The sequenced sample was blood, either unsorted or a sorted T cell fraction (not recorded which).

The CDR3 sequence is CASSPSKTGLTGELFF. CDR3 sequence (DNA): TGTGCCAGCAGCCCGAGCAAGACAGGGCTCACCGGGGAGCTGTTTTTT. The rearrangement uses TRBV27 and TRBJ2-2, with TRBD1 matching 7 bases. Germline V gene sequence: CDR1 MNHEY, CDR2 SMNVEV (reference sequence). The CDR3 consists of 16 residues. J lost 4 bases, V lost 6 bases, and 11 bases had no gene match.